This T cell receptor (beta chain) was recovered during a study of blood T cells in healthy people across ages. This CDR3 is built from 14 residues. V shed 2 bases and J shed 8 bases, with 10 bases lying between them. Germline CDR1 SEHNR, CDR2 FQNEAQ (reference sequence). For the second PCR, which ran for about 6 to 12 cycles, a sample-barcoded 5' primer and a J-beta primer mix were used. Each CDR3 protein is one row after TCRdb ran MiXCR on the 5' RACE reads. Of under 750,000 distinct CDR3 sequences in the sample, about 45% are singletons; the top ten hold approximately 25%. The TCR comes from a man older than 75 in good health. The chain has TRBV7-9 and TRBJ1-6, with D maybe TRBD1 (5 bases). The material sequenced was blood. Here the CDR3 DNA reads TGTGCCAGCAGCTTAAACAGGCTGGATTCACCCCTCCACTTT. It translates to CASSLNRLDSPLHF.